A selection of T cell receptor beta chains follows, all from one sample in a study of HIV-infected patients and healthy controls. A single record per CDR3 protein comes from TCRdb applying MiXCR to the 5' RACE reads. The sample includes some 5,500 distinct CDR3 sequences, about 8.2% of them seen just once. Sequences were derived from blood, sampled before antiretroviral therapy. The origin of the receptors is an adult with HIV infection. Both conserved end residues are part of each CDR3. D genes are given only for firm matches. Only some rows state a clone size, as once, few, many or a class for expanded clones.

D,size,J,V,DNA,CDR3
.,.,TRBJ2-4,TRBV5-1,TGCGCCAGCAGCTTGGCCGCGGAAAACATTCAGTACTTC,CASSLAAENIQYF
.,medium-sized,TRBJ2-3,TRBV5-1,TGCGCCAGCAGCTTGGAGAGCAGAAACACAGATACGCAGTATTTT,CASSLESRNTDTQYF
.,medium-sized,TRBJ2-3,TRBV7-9,TGTGCCAGCAGCTTATCCCTGGGGGCAGATACGCAGTATTTT,CASSLSLGADTQYF
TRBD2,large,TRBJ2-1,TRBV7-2,TGTGCCAGCAGCTTAGTCTTAGCGGGAGACAATGAGCAGTTCTTC,CASSLVLAGDNEQFF
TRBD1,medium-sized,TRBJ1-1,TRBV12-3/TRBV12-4,TGTGCCAGCAGAGGGGGCAGAACTGAAGCTTTCTTT,CASRGGRTEAFF
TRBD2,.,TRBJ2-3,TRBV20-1,TGCAGTGCTAGAGATCCCGGCCGGACTAGCGGCTCCACAGATACGCAGTATTTT,CSARDPGRTSGSTDTQYF
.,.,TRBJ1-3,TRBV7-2,TGTGCCAGCAGCTTATTTCCAGCAAAAATGACTGGAAACACCATATATTTT,CASSLFPAKMTGNTIYF
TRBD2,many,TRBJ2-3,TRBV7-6,TGTGCCAGCAGCCCAAGAGGGACTAGCGGGAGCTCCACAGATACGCAGTATTTT,CASSPRGTSGSSTDTQYF
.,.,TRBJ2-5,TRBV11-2,TGTGCCAGCAGCTTAGATCTGAGGGTAGAGACCCAGTACTTC,CASSLDLRVETQYF
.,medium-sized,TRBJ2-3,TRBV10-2,TGCGCCAGCTTAGAGAGGAGTAGCCCCACCACAGATACGCAGTATTTT,CASLERSSPTTDTQYF
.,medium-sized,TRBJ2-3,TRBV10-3,TGTGCCATCAGTGAGTCCGGAACTAGGGATACGCAGTATTTT,CAISESGTRDTQYF
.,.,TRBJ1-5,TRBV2,TGTGCCAGCAGTGGACCGGGGAGGGAACAGCCCCAGCATTTT,CASSGPGREQPQHF
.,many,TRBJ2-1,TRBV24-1,TGTGCCACCAGTGATTTGACGGGAGAGGTTGAGCAGTTCTTC,CATSDLTGEVEQFF
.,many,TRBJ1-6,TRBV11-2,TGTGCCAGCAGCTTAGACGAATTTGGGGACTCACCCCTCCACTTT,CASSLDEFGDSPLHF
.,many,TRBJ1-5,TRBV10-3,TGTGCCATCAGTGAGTCAGCGGATAGCAATCAGCCCCAGCATTTT,CAISESADSNQPQHF
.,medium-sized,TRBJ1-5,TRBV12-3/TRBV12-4,TGTGCCAGCAGTTTAGGTGGCAGGCGGAGCAATCAGCCCCAGCATTTT,CASSLGGRRSNQPQHF
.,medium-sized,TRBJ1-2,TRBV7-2,TGTGCCAGCAGCTTAGAAGGGACAAGGGTCCGCAAAAGCTACACCTTC,CASSLEGTRVRKSYTF
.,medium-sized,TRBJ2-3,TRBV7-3,TGTGCCAGCAGCCCGGGACACGTTTTGGTCAGAGATACGCAGTATTTT,CASSPGHVLVRDTQYF